This T cell receptor beta chain was captured in a study of CD8 T cells in Susac syndrome. Sequencing of TCR beta was performed on blood CD8+ T cells and on blood CD4+ T cells. Regarding this clonotype: Its cognate antigen is unknown.

General observations from the study: In its TCR sequencing and HLA analysis, the study acknowledged that the number of individuals was relatively small.

The CDR3 totals 12 residues. From germline, CDR1 is DFQATT and CDR2 SNEGSKA (reference sequence). V lost 0 bases to trimming and J lost 3 bases, with 6 bases between them. RNA was extracted with the RNeasy kit, and a quantity of about 0.45 to 1 ug was reverse transcribed using random hexamers. Amplification of the TCR beta CDR3 was carried out by immunoSEQ multiplex PCR, which spanned a total of 54 Vbeta and 13 Jbeta segments. TCRdb recomputed calls from the immunoSEQ multiplex PCR reads with MiXCR, one row per CDR3 protein. This sample has approximately 200,000 distinct CDR3 sequences, with 85% to 95% found just once.

This receptor was taken from a human donor with multiple sclerosis. Sequenced material: CD4+ T cells from PBMCs. The V gene is TRBV20-1, the J gene TRBJ2-7; the D is unclear. CDR3 DNA sequence: TGCAGTGCTAGAGATCTGGGCTACGAGCAGTACTTC. This encodes CSARDLGYEQYF.